The next 8 T cell receptor beta chains were all read from a single sample in a study of blood T cell repertoires in COVID-19. Libraries were prepared by immunoSEQ multiplex PCR; TCRdb keeps only in-frame clonotypes and omits some of them. The repertoire holds hundreds of thousands of clones, with more than 75% as singletons. Source material: peripheral blood. The source is a woman aged 40 to 55 who had recovered from COVID-19.

V gene TRBV24-1 combines with J gene TRBJ1-3; 12 nucleotides line up with TRBD1. Germline V gene lookup returns CDR1 KGHDR and CDR2 SFDVKD. The CDR3 loop spans 16 amino acids. V was clipped by 4 bases and J by 4 bases; unmatched bases: 4. Here the CDR3 DNA reads TGTGCCACCAGTGACCGGGACAGGGGGCGAGGAAACACCATATATTTT. Encoded protein: CATSDRDRGRGNTIYF.

CDR3 region: CASSVQGYNYGYTF. CDR3 nucleotides: TGTGCCAGCAGCGTGCAGGGGTATAACTATGGCTACACCTTC. The chain links TRBV2 to TRBJ1-2; perhaps TRBD1 as D (6 bases). Trimming pared 6 bases from V and 1 base from J, leaving 12 bases between. This CDR3 comprises 14 residues. Looked up from germline, CDR1 is SNHLY and CDR2 is FYNNEI.

The chain combines TRBV7-2 with TRBJ2-1, with 7 bases identical to TRBD2. There are 17 residues in the CDR3. The ends lost 4 bases at V and 8 bases at J; junction bases unmatched: 17. Per the germline V gene, CDR1 is SGHTA and CDR2 is FQGNSA. Written as DNA, the CDR3 is TGTGCCAGCAGCTCGCCCCCCGGGCGGGGGACTTGGGATGAGCAGTTCTTC. It encodes CASSSPPGRGTWDEQFF.

This clone was seen a single time. The rearrangement links TRBV5-4 to TRBJ1-1; a possible D gene is TRBD1 (5 bases). Trimming shortened V by 1 base and J by 2 bases, and 9 bases separated the two germline ends. Germline loops: CDR1 SGHNT, CDR2 YYREEE (reference sequence). The CDR3 is 14 residues long. The CDR3, as DNA: TGTGCCAGCAGCTTGTTGGGGGGAAACACTGAAGCTTTCTTT. Translating gives CASSLLGGNTEAFF.

The genes are TRBV12-3 or TRBV12-4 and TRBJ1-2; maybe TRBD1 (5 bases). CDR3 size: 13 residues. V lost 3 bases to trimming and J lost 5 bases, with 10 bases between them. The CDR3 DNA reads TGTGCCAGCAGTTTGGATCGGACATATGGCTACACCTTC. Its translation is CASSLDRTYGYTF.

The chain recombines TRBV28 with TRBJ1-4, with 7 bases identical to TRBD1. This CDR3 has 12 residues. The V segment lost 9 bases and the J segment 6 bases; nucleotides outside the gene matches: 4. The germline gives CDR1 MDHEN, CDR2 SYDVKM. The CDR3 DNA is TGTGCCAGTGGACAGGCGGATGAAAAACTGTTTTTT. Its protein product is CASGQADEKLFF.

DNA for the CDR3: TGTGCCAGCAGTCGGTACTCCTCTGGAAACACCATATATTTT. Translated, it gives CASSRYSSGNTIYF. V usage is TRBV6-5 and J usage is TRBJ1-3; D is uncertain. Germline CDR1 MNHEY, CDR2 SVGAGI. The V end was cut by 5 bases, the J end by 0 bases, with 8 bases between. The CDR3 consists of 14 residues.

The chain employs TRBV19 and TRBJ1-2; 10 bases agree with TRBD1. Germline CDR1 LNHDA, CDR2 SQIVND (reference sequence). Trimming at V came to 5 bases and at J to 8 bases, leaving 8 bases not matched to a gene. CDR3 size: 14 residues. CDR3 sequence reads: CASSQAGTGVGYTF. The CDR3 DNA is TGTGCCAGTAGTCAAGCCGGGACAGGGGTAGGCTACACCTTC.